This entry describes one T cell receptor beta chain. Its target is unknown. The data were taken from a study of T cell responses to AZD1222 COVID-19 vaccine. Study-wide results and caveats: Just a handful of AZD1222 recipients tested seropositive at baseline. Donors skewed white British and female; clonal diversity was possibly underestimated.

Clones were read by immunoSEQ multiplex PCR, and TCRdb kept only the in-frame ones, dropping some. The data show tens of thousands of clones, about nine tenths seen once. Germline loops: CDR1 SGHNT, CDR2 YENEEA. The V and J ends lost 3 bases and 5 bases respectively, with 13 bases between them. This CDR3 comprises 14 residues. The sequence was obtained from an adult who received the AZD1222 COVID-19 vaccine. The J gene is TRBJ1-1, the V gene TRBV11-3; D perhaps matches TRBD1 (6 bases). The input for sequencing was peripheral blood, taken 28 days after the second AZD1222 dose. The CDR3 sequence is CASSFSGGLTEAFF. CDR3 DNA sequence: TGTGCCAGCAGCTTCTCGGGGGGGCTGACTGAAGCTTTCTTT. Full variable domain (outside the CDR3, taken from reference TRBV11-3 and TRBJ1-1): EAGVVQSPRYKIIEKKQPVAFWCNPISGHNTLYWYLQNLGQGPELLIRYENEEAVDDSQLPKDRFSAERLKGVDSTLKIQPAELGDSAVYLCASSFSGGLTEAFFGQGTRLTVV.